These 19 T cell receptor beta chains came from one sample sequenced in a study of CD4 T cells in relation to SARS-CoV-2 and coronaviruses. Before the COVID-19 pandemic, during about 2011-2019, CD4+ T cells were taken from unexposed donors. The cells were cultured for 10 days before CD4+ T cells were isolated. No antigen has been assigned to these receptors. The assay was immunoSEQ multiplex PCR, and TCRdb's table has in-frame clones only and misses some. The sample yields roughly 30,000 clones, about 70% seen once. The specimen was CD4+ T cells from PBMCs, cultured in vitro. These receptors came from a human donor in good health.

V usage is TRBV7-2 and J usage is TRBJ2-2; the D gene is possibly TRBD1 (6 bases). Germline CDR1 reads SGHTA; CDR2 reads FQGNSA. CDR3 length: 16 amino acids. V was clipped by 1 base and J by 7 bases, with 16 bases between them. As DNA, the CDR3 is TGTGCCAGCAGCTTAGGGGGACCCACAGGGTTCGGGGAGCTGTTTTTT. Residues: CASSLGGPTGFGELFF. Full variable domain (missing parts from reference TRBV7-2 and TRBJ2-2): GAGVSQSPSNKVTEKGKDVELRCDPISGHTALYWYRQSLGQGLEFLIYFQGNSAPDKSGLPSDRFSAERTGGSVSTLTIQRTQQEDSAVYLCASSLGGPTGFGELFFGEGSRLTVL.

This rearrangement joins TRBV4-1 to TRBJ2-1; weak D call: TRBD1 (6 bases). Looked up from germline, CDR1 is MGHRA and CDR2 is YSYEKL. Trimming left V 2 bases short and J 6 bases short, with 20 bases between. This CDR3 is built from 17 residues. Here the CDR3 DNA reads TGCGCCAGCAGCCAACCAGGGATGAGGAGAGGGGGCAATGAGCAGTTCTTC. This translates into CASSQPGMRRGGNEQFF.

The chain uses TRBV11-3 and TRBJ2-2; 7 nucleotides line up with TRBD2. The CDR3 length is 14 residues. CDR1 and CDR2 from the germline V gene are SGHNT and YENEEA. The V gene end was trimmed by 2 bases and the J gene end by 6 bases; junction bases not matched to a gene: 3. In DNA form, the CDR3 reads TGTGCCAGCAGCTTATTCGCGGGAGCCGGGGAGCTGTTTTTT. It is translated as CASSLFAGAGELFF.

This sequence joins TRBV11-2 and TRBJ2-3; 7 bases are a match to TRBD2. The CDR3 loop spans 16 amino acids. Germline CDR1 reads SGHAT; CDR2 reads FQNNGV. V trimming: 2 bases; J trimming: 5 bases; junction bases outside the gene matches: 10. The CDR3 DNA reads TGTGCCAGCAGCTTACGGTCGGGAGGCCGGGGAGATACGCAGTATTTT. Encoded protein: CASSLRSGGRGDTQYF.

The J gene is TRBJ2-3, the V gene TRBV7-6; 7 bases are shared with TRBD1. Germline V lookup: CDR1 SGHVS, CDR2 FNYEAQ. This CDR3 comprises 15 residues. V lost 5 bases and J lost 2; bases outside the gene matches: 7. CDR3 protein: CASSPSGGNTDTQYF. As DNA, the CDR3 is TGTGCCAGCAGCCCTTCAGGGGGAAACACAGATACGCAGTATTTT.

This chain connects TRBV4-1 to TRBJ2-5, with 8 bases aligning to TRBD1. This CDR3 is built from 13 residues. V trimming: 6 bases; J trimming: 4 bases; junction bases outside the gene matches: 4. Germline V lookup: CDR1 MGHRA, CDR2 YSYEKL. This CDR3 is CASRGTGSETQYF. The CDR3 nucleotides are TGCGCCAGCAGGGGGACAGGATCAGAGACCCAGTACTTC.

The chain employs TRBV19 and TRBJ2-2; 11 bases agree with TRBD1. The length of the CDR3 is 15 residues. Germline-derived CDR1 and CDR2 are LNHDA and SQIVND (reference sequence). The junction had 0 bases not matched to a gene; V was cut back by 6 bases and J by 0 bases. The DNA for the CDR3 is TGTGCCAGTAGGGGACAGGGGGCGAACACCGGGGAGCTGTTTTTT. This encodes CASRGQGANTGELFF.

The chain uses TRBV19 and TRBJ1-5; D unclear. CDR3 size: 19 residues. Germline assignment: CDR1 LNHDA and CDR2 SQIVND (reference sequence). The V end was cut by 0 bases, the J end by 0 bases, with 18 bases between. The DNA for the CDR3 is TGTGCCAGTAGTATAGATAGGGTCAGGTCCCCATATAGCAATCAGCCCCAGCATTTT. The encoded protein is CASSIDRVRSPYSNQPQHF.

The chain carries TRBV14 and TRBJ2-2; D possibly corresponds to TRBD2 (6 bases). Per the germline V gene, CDR1 is SGHDN and CDR2 is FVKESK. V dropped 3 bases and J dropped 7 bases, with 15 bases sitting between them. The CDR3 runs to 15 residues. The CDR3 loop is CASSQLLAFDGELFF. CDR3 sequence (DNA): TGTGCCAGCAGCCAGCTACTAGCTTTCGACGGGGAGCTGTTTTTT.

The V call is TRBV6-1, the J call TRBJ2-7; 8 nucleotides match TRBD1. This CDR3 has 13 residues. The trim removed 2 bases at V and 6 bases at J, leaving 3 bases unmatched. CDR1 MNHNS and CDR2 SASEGT come from the germline V gene. As DNA, the CDR3 is TGTGCCAGCAGTGAACTACAGGGGGTCGAGCAGTACTTC. This translates into CASSELQGVEQYF.

This sequence joins TRBV9 and TRBJ2-3; D is ambiguous. Germline CDR1 is SGDLS and CDR2 is YYNGEE. The CDR3 contains 16 residues. V was cut by 1 base and J by 0 bases, with 12 bases left in between. CDR3 region: CASSVYSAASTDTQYF. The CDR3 DNA is TGTGCCAGCAGCGTATATTCGGCGGCGAGCACAGATACGCAGTATTTT.

Concerning this clone: The junction departs from germline at one end; a sequencing error may be responsible. J is TRBJ2-1 and V is TRBV7-7, with 8 bases that match TRBD2. CDR1 is SSHAT, CDR2 FNYEAQ, per germline (reference sequence). The CDR3 has 15 amino acids. CDR3 sequence: CASSSREGRGNEQFF. CDR3 nucleotide sequence: TGTGCTAGCAGCTCCCGGGAGGGCCGAGGGAATGAGCAGTTCTTC.

This chain links TRBV5-6 with TRBJ1-2; D remains ambiguous. The V and J ends lost 1 base and 4 bases respectively, with 8 bases between them. Germline values: CDR1 SGHDT, CDR2 YYEEEE. The CDR3 length is 13 residues. This CDR3 is CASSLMEGYGYTF. The CDR3 DNA sequence: TGTGCCAGCAGCTTGATGGAGGGCTATGGCTACACCTTC.

The chain links TRBV5-5 to TRBJ1-2; D not certain. From germline, CDR1 is SGHKS and CDR2 YYEKEE (reference sequence). The CDR3 has 14 residues. Trimming shortened V by 4 bases and J by 0 bases, and 10 bases separated the two germline ends. In nucleotides, the CDR3 is TGTGCCAGCAGCCCCCCCCTAGCTAACTATGGCTACACCTTC. The encoded protein is CASSPPLANYGYTF.

The V call is TRBV19, the J call TRBJ1-5; 8 nucleotides match TRBD1. Germline CDR1 LNHDA, CDR2 SQIVND (reference sequence). The CDR3 is 13 residues long. Germline trimming cut 5 bases from V and 4 bases from J; bases unmatched to any gene: 1. CDR3 region: CASSGDRNQPQHF. As DNA, the CDR3 is TGTGCCAGTAGTGGGGACAGGAATCAGCCCCAGCATTTT.

The rearrangement joins TRBV4-3 to TRBJ2-2; D is uncertain. From germline, CDR1 is LGHNA and CDR2 YSLEER. The CDR3 contains 15 residues. Between the trimmed V and J ends, which lost 1 base and 1 base, there was a span of 7 bases. Written as DNA, the CDR3 is TGCGCCAGCAGCCAAGGGGCCAGGAACACCGGGGAGCTGTTTTTT. Translated: CASSQGARNTGELFF.

V and J are TRBV18 and TRBJ2-2; TRBD2 aligns across 9 bases. Germline V lookup: CDR1 KGHSH, CDR2 LQKENI. The CDR3 is 15 amino acids. After removal of 5 bases from V and 4 bases from J, the junction contained 5 bases not matched to a gene. CDR3 coding DNA: TGTGCCAGCTCAGCGACTAGCGGCGCCACCGGGGAGCTGTTTTTT. Protein product: CASSATSGATGELFF.

This clone turned up a few times. This sequence joins TRBV6-2 or TRBV6-3 and TRBJ2-5; TRBD2 aligns across 8 bases. Germline V gene sequence: CDR1 MNHEY, CDR2 SVGEGT. Trimming at V came to 5 bases and at J to 4 bases, leaving 3 bases not matched to a gene. The CDR3 has 13 amino acids. CDR3 nucleotide sequence: TGTGCCAGCAGTCGCAGCGGGAGAGAGACCCAGTACTTC. The encoded protein is CASSRSGRETQYF.

This clone has a handful of counts. The CDR3 loop reads CASSWDRASHNEQFF. For the CDR3, the DNA is TGTGCCAGTAGTTGGGACAGGGCGAGCCACAATGAGCAGTTCTTC. The chain carries TRBV19 and TRBJ2-1, with 9 bases that match TRBD1. The CDR3 consists of 15 residues. The trim removed 5 bases at V and 5 bases at J, leaving 7 bases unmatched. Germline V gene lookup returns CDR1 LNHDA and CDR2 SQIVND (reference sequence).